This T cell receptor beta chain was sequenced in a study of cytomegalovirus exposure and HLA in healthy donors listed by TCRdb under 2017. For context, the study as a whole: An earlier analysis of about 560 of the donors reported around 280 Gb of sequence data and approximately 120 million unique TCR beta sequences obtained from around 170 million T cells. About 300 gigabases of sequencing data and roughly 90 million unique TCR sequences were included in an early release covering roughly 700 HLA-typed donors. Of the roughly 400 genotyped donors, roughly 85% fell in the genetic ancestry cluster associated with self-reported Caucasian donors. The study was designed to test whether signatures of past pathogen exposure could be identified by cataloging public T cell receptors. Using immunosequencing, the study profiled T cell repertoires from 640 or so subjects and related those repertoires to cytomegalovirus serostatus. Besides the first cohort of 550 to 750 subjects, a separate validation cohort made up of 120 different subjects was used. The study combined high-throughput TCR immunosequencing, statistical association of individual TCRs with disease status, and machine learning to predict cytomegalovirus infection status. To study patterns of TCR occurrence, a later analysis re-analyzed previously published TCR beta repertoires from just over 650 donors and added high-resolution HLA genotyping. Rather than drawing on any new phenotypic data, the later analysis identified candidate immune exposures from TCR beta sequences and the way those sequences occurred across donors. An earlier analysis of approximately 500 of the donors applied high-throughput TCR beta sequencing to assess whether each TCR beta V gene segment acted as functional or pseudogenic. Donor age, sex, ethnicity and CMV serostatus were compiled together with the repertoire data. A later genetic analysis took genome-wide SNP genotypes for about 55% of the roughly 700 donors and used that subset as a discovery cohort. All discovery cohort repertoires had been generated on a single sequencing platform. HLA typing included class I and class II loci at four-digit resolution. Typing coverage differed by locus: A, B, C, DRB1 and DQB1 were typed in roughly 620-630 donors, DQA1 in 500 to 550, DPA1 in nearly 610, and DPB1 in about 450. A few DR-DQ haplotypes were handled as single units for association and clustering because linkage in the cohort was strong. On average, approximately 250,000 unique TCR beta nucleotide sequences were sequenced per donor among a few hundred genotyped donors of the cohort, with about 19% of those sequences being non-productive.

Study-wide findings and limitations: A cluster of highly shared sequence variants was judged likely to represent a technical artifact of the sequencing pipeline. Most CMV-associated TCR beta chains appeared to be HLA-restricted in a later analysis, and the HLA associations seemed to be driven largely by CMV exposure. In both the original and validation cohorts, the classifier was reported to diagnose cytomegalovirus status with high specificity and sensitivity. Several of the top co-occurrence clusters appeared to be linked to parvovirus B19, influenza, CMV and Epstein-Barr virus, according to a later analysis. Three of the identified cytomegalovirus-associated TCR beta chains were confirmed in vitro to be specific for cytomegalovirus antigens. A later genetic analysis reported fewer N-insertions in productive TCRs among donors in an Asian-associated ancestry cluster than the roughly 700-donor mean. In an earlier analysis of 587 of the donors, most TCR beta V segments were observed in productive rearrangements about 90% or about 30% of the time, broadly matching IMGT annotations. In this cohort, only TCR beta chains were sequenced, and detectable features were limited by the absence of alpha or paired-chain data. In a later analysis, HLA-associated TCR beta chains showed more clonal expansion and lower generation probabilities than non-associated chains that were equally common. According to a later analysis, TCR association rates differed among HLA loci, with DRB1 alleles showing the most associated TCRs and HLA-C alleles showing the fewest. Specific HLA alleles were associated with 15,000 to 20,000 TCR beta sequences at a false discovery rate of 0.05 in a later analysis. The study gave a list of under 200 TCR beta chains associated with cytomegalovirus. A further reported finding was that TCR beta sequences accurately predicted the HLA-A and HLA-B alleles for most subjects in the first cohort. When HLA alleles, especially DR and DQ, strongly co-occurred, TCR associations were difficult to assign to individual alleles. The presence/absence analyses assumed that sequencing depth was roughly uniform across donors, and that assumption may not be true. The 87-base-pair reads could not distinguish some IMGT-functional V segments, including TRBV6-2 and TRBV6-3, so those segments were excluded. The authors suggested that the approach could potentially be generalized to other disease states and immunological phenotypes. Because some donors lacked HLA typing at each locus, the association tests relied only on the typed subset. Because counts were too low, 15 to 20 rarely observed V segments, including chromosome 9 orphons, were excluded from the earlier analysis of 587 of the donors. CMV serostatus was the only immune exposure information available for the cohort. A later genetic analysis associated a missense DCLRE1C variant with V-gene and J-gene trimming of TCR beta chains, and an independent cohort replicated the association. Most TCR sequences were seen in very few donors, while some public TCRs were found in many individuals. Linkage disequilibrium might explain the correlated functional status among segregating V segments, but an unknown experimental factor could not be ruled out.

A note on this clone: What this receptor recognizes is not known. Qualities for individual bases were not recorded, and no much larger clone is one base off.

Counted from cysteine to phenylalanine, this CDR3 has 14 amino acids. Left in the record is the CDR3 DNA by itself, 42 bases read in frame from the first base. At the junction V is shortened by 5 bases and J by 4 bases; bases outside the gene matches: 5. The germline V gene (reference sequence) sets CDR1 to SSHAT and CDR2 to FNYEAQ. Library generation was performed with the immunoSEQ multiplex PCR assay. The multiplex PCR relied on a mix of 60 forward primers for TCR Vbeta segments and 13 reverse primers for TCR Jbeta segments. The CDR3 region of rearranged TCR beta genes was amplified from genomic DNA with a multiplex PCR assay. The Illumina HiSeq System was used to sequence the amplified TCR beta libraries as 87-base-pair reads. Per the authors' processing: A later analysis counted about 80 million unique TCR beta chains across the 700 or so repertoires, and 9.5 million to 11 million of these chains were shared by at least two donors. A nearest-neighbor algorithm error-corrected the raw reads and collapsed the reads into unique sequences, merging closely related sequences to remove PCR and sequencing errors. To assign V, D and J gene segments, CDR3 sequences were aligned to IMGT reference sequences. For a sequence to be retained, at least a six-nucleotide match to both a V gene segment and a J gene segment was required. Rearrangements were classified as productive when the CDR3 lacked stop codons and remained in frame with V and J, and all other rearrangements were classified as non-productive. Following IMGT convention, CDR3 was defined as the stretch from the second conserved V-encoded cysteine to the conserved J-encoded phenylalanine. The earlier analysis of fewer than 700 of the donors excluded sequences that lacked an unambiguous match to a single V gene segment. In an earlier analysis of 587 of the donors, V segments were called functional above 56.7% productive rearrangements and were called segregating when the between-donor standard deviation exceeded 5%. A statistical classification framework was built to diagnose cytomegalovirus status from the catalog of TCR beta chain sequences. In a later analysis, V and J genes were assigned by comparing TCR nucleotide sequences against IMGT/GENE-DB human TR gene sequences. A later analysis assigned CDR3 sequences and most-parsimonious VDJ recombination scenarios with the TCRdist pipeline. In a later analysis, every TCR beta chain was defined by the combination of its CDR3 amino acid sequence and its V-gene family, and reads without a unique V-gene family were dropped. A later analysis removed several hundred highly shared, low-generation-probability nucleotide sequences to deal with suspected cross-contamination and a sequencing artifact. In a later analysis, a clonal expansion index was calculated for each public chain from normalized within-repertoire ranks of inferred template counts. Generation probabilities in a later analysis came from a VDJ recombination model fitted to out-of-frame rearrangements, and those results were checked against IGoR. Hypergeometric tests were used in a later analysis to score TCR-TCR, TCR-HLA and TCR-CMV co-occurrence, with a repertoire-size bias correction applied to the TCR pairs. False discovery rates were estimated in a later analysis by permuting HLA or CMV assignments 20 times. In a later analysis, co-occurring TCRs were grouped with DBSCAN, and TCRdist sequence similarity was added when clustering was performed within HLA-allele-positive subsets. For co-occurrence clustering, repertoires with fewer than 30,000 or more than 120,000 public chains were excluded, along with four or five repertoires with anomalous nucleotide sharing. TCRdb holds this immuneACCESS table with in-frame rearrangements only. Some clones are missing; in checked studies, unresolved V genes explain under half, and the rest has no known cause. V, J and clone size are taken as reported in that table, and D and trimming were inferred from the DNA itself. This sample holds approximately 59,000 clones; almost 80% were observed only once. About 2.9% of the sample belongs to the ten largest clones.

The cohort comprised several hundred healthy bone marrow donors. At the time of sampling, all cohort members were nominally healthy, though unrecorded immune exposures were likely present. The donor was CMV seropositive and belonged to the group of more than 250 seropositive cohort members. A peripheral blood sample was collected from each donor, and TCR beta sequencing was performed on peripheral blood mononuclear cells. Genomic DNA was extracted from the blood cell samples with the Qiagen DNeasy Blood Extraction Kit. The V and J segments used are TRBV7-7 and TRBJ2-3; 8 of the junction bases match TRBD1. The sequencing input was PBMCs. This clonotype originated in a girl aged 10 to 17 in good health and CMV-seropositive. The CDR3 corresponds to CASSQRTGPDTQYF. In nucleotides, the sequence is TGTGCCAGCAGCCAAAGGACAGGGCCAGATACGCAGTATTTT. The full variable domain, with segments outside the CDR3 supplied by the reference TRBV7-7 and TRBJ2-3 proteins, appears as GAGVSQSPRYKVTKRGQDVTLRCDPISSHATLYWYQQALGQGPEFLTYFNYEAQPDKSGLPSDRFSAERPEGSISTLTIQRTEQRDSAMYRCASSQRTGPDTQYFGPGTRLTVL.